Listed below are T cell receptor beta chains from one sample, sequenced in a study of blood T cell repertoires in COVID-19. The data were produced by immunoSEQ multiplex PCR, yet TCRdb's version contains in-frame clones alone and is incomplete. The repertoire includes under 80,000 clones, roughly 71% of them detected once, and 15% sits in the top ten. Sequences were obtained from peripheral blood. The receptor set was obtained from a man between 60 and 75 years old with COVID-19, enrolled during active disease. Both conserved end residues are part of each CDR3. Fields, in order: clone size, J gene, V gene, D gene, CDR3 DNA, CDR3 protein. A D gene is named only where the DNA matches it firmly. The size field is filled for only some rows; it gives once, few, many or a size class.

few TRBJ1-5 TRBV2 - TGTGCCAGCAGCCGAGATGAATGGCCCCAGCATTTT CASSRDEWPQHF
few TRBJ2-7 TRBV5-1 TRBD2 TGCGCCAGCAGCACCCAGACTAGCGGGTACGAGCAGTACTTC CASSTQTSGYEQYF
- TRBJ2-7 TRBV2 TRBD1 TGTGCCAGCAGTTCAATCTCCGGGACAGGTTACGAGCAGTACTTC CASSSISGTGYEQYF
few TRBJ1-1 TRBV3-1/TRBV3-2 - TGTGCCAGCAGCCAAGAGTGGCGGGAGACTGAAGCTTTCTTT CASSQEWRETEAFF
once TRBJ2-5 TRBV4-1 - TGCGCCAGCAGCCAAGTAGGGGGTACTCAAGAGACCCAGTACTTC CASSQVGGTQETQYF
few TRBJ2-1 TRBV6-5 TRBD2 TGTGCCAGCCGGCTAGCGGGGAACAATGAGCAGTTCTTC CASRLAGNNEQFF
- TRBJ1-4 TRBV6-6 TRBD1 TGTGCCAGCAGCCGAACGACAGGGAGAACTGAAAAACTGTTTTTT CASSRTTGRTEKLFF
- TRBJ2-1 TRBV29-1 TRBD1 TGCAGCGTTGATAGGCGACAGGGTGGCAATGAGCAGTTCTTC CSVDRRQGGNEQFF
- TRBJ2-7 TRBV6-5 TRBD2 TGTGCCAGCAGTTATGGAGCGGGAGGGACGCAGGAGCAGTACTTC CASSYGAGGTQEQYF
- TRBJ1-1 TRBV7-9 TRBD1 TGTGCCAGCAGCTTAGTCGGGACAGGGGGCATGAACACTGAAGCTTTCTTT CASSLVGTGGMNTEAFF
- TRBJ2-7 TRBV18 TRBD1 TGTGCCAGCTCAGCGACCGGGACAGGGGGCTACGAGCAGTACTTC CASSATGTGGYEQYF
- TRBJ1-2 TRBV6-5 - TGTGCCAGCACCCTAACAGGGAATGGCTACACCTTC CASTLTGNGYTF
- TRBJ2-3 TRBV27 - TGTGCCAGCAGCCCATCCTGGGGGCAGATTACGCAGTATTTT CASSPSWGQITQYF
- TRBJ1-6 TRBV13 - TGTGCCAGCAGCTCGGCGGGGAGGTTTTCACCCCTCCACTTT CASSSAGRFSPLHF
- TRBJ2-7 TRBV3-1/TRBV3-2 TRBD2 TGTGCCAGCAGCCCTGGGACTAGCGGGGGGGAGCAGTACTTC CASSPGTSGGEQYF
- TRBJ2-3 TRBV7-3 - TGTGCCAGCAGGTTCCGGGAGGATACGCAGTATTTT CASRFREDTQYF
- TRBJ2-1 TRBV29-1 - TGCAGCGTTGAAACGGGGAAACGCAATGAGCAGTTCTTC CSVETGKRNEQFF
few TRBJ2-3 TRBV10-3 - TGTGCCTCGGGGGACGGGGGCACAGATACGCAGTATTTT CASGDGGTDTQYF
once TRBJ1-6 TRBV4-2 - TGTGCCAGCACGGGAGGGACTAATAATTCACCCCTCCACTTT CASTGGTNNSPLHF
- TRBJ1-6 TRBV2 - TGTGCCAGCAGCGGGTGGAGTAATTCACCCCTCCACTTT CASSGWSNSPLHF
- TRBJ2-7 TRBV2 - TGTGCCAGCAGCTCCCGGGACAACTCCTACGAGCAGTACTTC CASSSRDNSYEQYF
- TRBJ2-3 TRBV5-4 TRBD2 TGTGCCAGCAGCTCAGGACTAGCGGGGACAGATACGCAGTATTTT CASSSGLAGTDTQYF
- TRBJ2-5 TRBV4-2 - TGTGCCAGCAGCCAAGATAGGGCTAGCGCCACTTTTACCCAGTACTTC CASSQDRASATFTQYF
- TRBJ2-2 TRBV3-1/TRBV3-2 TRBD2 TGTGCCAGCAGCCTCGGACTAGCTCGCGCAGGGGAGCTGTTTTTT CASSLGLARAGELFF
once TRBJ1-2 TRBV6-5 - TGTGCCAGCAGCACCAAGGCGGGGACTGGCTACACCTTC CASSTKAGTGYTF
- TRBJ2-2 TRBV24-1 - TGTGCCACCAGTGATTTAAGGCGGGGGAACACCGGGGAGCTGTTTTTT CATSDLRRGNTGELFF
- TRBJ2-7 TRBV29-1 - TGCAGCGTCCAAGGAGAATACGAGCAGTACTTC CSVQGEYEQYF
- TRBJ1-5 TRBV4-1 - TGCGCCAGCAGCCAATTGCCGAGAAGCAATCAGCCCCAGCATTTT CASSQLPRSNQPQHF
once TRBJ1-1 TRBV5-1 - TGCGCCAGCTTTCCCAGCGGGATGAACACTGAAGCTTTCTTT CASFPSGMNTEAFF
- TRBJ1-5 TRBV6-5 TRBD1 TGTGCCAGCAGTTCTCACAGGGGGACGAACAATCAGCCCCAGCATTTT CASSSHRGTNNQPQHF
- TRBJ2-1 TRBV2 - TGTGCCAGCGAGGAGGGGTCCTACAATGAGCAGTTCTTC CASEEGSYNEQFF
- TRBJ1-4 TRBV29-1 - TGCAGCGTTGCAGGGATGAATGAAAAACTGTTTTTT CSVAGMNEKLFF
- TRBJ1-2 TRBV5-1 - TGCGCCAGCAGCTTGGCGGAGTCTAACTATGGCTACACCTTC CASSLAESNYGYTF
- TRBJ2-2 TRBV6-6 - TGTGCCAGCAGTTACTTCGTGGTCGACAGGGAGCTGTTTTTT CASSYFVVDRELFF
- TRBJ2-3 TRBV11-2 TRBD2 TGTGCCAGCAGCTTAGGTAGGGGTAGCGGGAGGAGCACAGATACGCAGTATTTT CASSLGRGSGRSTDTQYF
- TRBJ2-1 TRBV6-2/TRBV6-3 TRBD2 TGTGCCAGCAGTTACTGGACTAGCGGGAGTTACAATGAGCAGTTCTTC CASSYWTSGSYNEQFF
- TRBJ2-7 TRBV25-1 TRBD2 TGTGCCAGCAGTCCACGGACTAGCAGCTACGAGCAGTACTTC CASSPRTSSYEQYF
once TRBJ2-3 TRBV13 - TGTGCCAGTCTAGGGGGCACAGATACGCAGTATTTT CASLGGTDTQYF
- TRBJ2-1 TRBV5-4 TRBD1 TGTGCCAGCAGCTCCCGGGACAGGGGTTTTGGTGAGCAGTTCTTC CASSSRDRGFGEQFF
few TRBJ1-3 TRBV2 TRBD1 TGTGCCAGCACCGGGACAGTTGGAAACACCATATATTTT CASTGTVGNTIYF
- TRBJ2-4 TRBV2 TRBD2 TGTGCCAGCAGTGAAGTCACTAGCGGGACTCAATACATTCAGTACTTC CASSEVTSGTQYIQYF
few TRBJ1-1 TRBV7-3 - TGTGCCAGCAGCTTAAGCGGGGGGTTGTACACTGAAGCTTTCTTT CASSLSGGLYTEAFF